The source of this TCR beta chain is a study of beta chain features in type 1 diabetes. In the study overall: Patients looked much like healthy donors when it came to age, gender and cell yields.

cDNA synthesis used the whole RNA isolate, giving expressed TCRB sequences. Naive, central memory and regulatory T cell samples produced a mean of about 3.5 million reads. Libraries were prepared by immunoSEQ multiplex PCR; TCRdb keeps only in-frame clonotypes and omits some of them. The sample has 350,000 to 450,000 clones, about 14% seen once. This CDR3 region has 15 residues. The ends were cut back, 3 bases at V and 1 base at J, with 13 bases in the middle. From germline, CDR1 is SGHNT and CDR2 YYREEE (reference sequence). One heparinised blood draw averaging about 110 mL was given by each donor. Using CD45RO/CCR7/CD25/CD127/CD95/CD27, CD4+ naive, central memory, regulatory and stem cell-like memory cells were sorted.

The sequencing input was naive CD4+ T cells from blood. The TCR originated in a man younger than 40 in good health. This chain connects TRBV5-4 to TRBJ2-5, with TRBD1 as a possible D gene (5 bases). CDR3 bases: TGTGCCAGCAGCTCTGAGCCTAGGGGCCAAGAGACCCAGTACTTC. Protein: CASSSEPRGQETQYF.